This TCR beta chain appears in the sequencing data of a study of T cells after posttransplantation cyclophosphamide. Method: immunoSEQ multiplex PCR; TCRdb's copy keeps in-frame clones and lacks some. Among about 43,000 clones, less than 95% were seen once, and the ten largest hold 2% to 3%. This clone was recorded once. CDR3 size: 14 residues. Germline V gene sequence: CDR1 SGHRS, CDR2 YFSETQ. The J segment lost 5 bases and the V segment lost 4 bases, leaving 2 bases of the junction unmatched. Busulfan-fludarabine conditioning, marrow transplant, and cyclophosphamide on days +3 and +4 were administered.

The sample was PBMCs, taken about 60 days after allogeneic stem cell transplant with posttransplant cyclophosphamide. This TCR derives from a male patient aged 60 to 75 who received an allogeneic stem cell transplant from a related donor and was CMV-positive. Some T cells may arise from the graft donor. The rearrangement uses TRBV5-1 and TRBJ1-6; 8 bases are shared with TRBD1. The CDR3 region has the DNA TGCGCCAGCAGCCCGGACAGGGATAATTCACCCCTCCACTTT. It specifies CASSPDRDNSPLHF. Combining the CDR3 with reference TRBV5-1 and TRBJ1-6 gives the whole variable domain KAGVTQTPRYLIKTRGQQVTLSCSPISGHRSVSWYQQTPGQGLQFLFEYFSETQRNKGNFPGRFSGRQFSNSRSEMNVSTLELGDSALYLCASSPDRDNSPLHFGNGTRLTVT.